The 31 T cell receptor beta chains below were found in one sample sequenced in a study of control samples from healthy donors and cancer patients (TCRdb year 2020). Preparation of the library involved the immunoSEQ multiplex PCR assay. TCRdb re-hosts the immuneACCESS table, in-frame sequences only. Its copies lack some clones; in the studies checked, an unresolved V gene accounts for under half of them, and the cause for the rest is not known. Within this sample are around 55,000 clones, with approximately 88% of them counted one time only. Clones ranked in the top ten supply 3.5% to 4% of the sample. Sequencing was carried out using blood. These receptors all stem from a middle-aged man in good health.

This clone was picked up a small number of times. The chain employs TRBV7-9 and TRBJ1-2; 7 bases agree with TRBD1. This CDR3 comprises 14 residues. Germline-derived CDR1 and CDR2 are SEHNR and FQNEAQ (reference sequence). V gave up 3 bases and J gave up 4 bases; unmatched junction bases: 5. The CDR3 here is CASSLEGAGYGYTF. In nucleotides, the CDR3 is TGTGCCAGCAGCTTGGAGGGGGCAGGCTATGGCTACACCTTC.

The CDR3 bases are TGTGCCAGCAGTTACTCGACAGGGGCCAACACTGAAGCTTTCTTT. Translating gives CASSYSTGANTEAFF. This chain connects TRBV6-5 to TRBJ1-1, with 8 bases aligning to TRBD1. Per germline, CDR1 MNHEY and CDR2 SVGAGI. With 0 bases clipped from V and 2 bases from J, the junction kept 2 bases outside the gene matches. The CDR3 is made up of 15 amino acids.

The chain employs TRBV2 and TRBJ1-1; 7 bases align to TRBD1. Germline CDR1 SNHLY, CDR2 FYNNEI. CDR3 length: 16 amino acids. V lost 6 bases, J lost 7 bases, and 17 bases stayed unmatched. The CDR3 loop is CASRPLVATGSGEAFF. The CDR3 nucleotides read TGTGCCAGCAGGCCTCTCGTAGCGACAGGGTCGGGTGAAGCTTTCTTT.

The V and J genes are TRBV25-1 and TRBJ1-4; 8 nucleotides align to TRBD1. The CDR3 has 15 amino acids. Germline CDR1 MGHDK, CDR2 SYGVNS. Trimming cost V 5 bases and J 5 bases; bases outside gene matches: 7. In DNA, the CDR3 is TGTGCCAGCAGTCTTCCGACAGGGGCGAATGAAAAACTGTTTTTT. Translating gives CASSLPTGANEKLFF.

This clone occurred once. The J gene is TRBJ1-1, the V gene TRBV6-2 or TRBV6-3, with D possibly matching TRBD1 (6 bases). From germline, CDR1 is MNHEY and CDR2 SVGEGT. The CDR3 extends over 15 amino acids. Trimming left V 2 bases short and J 0 bases short, with 10 bases between. The chain's CDR3 is CASSYGQGMNTEAFF. CDR3 sequence (DNA): TGTGCCAGCAGTTACGGGCAGGGGATGAACACTGAAGCTTTCTTT.

The rearrangement joins TRBV19 to TRBJ1-5, with a weak D call TRBD1 (5 bases). Trimming stripped 2 bases from V and 4 bases from J, with 15 bases between. Germline V gives CDR1 LNHDA, CDR2 SQIVND (reference sequence). This CDR3 is 16 amino acids long. Written as DNA, the CDR3 is TGTGCCAGTAGTATAATACAGGCCTGGGTTAATCAGCCCCAGCATTTT. Its translation: CASSIIQAWVNQPQHF.

The chain has TRBV6-1 and TRBJ1-2, with 7 bases that match TRBD1. The CDR3 consists of 15 residues. The trim removed 1 base at V and 5 bases at J, leaving 7 bases unmatched. Germline CDR1 MNHNS, CDR2 SASEGT. CDR3 sequence reads: CASSEGTGTAYGYTF. DNA of the CDR3: TGTGCCAGCAGTGAAGGAACCGGGACAGCTTATGGCTACACCTTC.

This chain connects TRBV7-3 to TRBJ2-1, with D possibly matching TRBD2 (5 bases). The CDR3 consists of 13 residues. The V gene's germline CDR1 is SGHTA and CDR2 FQGTGA. V shed 2 bases and J shed 8 bases, with 10 bases lying between them. The DNA of the CDR3 is TGTGCCAGCAGCTTATCAGGTAGCGATGAGCAGTTCTTC. This translates into CASSLSGSDEQFF.

The chain recombines TRBV19 with TRBJ2-1; 12 positions agree with TRBD2. Per the germline V gene, CDR1 is LNHDA and CDR2 is SQIVND (reference sequence). Germline trimming cut 5 bases from V and 4 bases from J; bases unmatched to any gene: 6. This CDR3 spans 16 amino acids. CDR3 in DNA: TGTGCCAGTAGTTCAGGACTAGCGGGGTGGTACAATGAGCAGTTCTTC. This codes for CASSSGLAGWYNEQFF. The entire variable domain, with the rest obtained from reference TRBV19 and TRBJ2-1, is as follows: DGGITQSPKYLFRKEGQNVTLSCEQNLNHDAMYWYRQDPGQGLRLIYYSQIVNDFQKGDIAEGYSVSREKKESFPLTVTSAQKNPTAFYLCASSSGLAGWYNEQFFGPGTRLTVL.

This clone was detected only once. The chain uses TRBV5-1 and TRBJ2-1; the match to TRBD2 covers 12 bases. V was pared by 5 bases and J by 8 bases, with 5 bases of the junction left unmatched. CDR1 SGHRS and CDR2 YFSETQ come from the germline V gene. The length of the CDR3 is 14 residues. CDR3 in amino acids: CASSGLAGSDEQFF. The CDR3 DNA is TGCGCCAGCAGTGGACTAGCGGGATCGGATGAGCAGTTCTTC.

The count of this clone is one. The chain uses TRBV7-9 and TRBJ2-1; D not resolved. Per the germline V gene, CDR1 is SEHNR and CDR2 is FQNEAQ (reference sequence). V shed 5 bases and J shed 2 bases, with 16 bases lying between them. The CDR3 has 16 residues. The CDR3 nucleotides read TGTGCCAGCAGCACCACCTCCGCCGCTGCCTACAATGAGCAGTTCTTC. Its translation is CASSTTSAAAYNEQFF. The full variable domain, in which reference TRBV7-9 and TRBJ2-1 provide the parts outside the CDR3, is DTGVSQNPRHKITKRGQNVTFRCDPISEHNRLYWYRQTLGQGPEFLTYFQNEAQLEKSRLLSDRFSAERPKGSFSTLEIQRTEQGDSAMYLCASSTTSAAAYNEQFFGPGTRLTVL.

The V call is TRBV27, the J call TRBJ2-3; D is perhaps TRBD1 or TRBD2 (5 bases each). Germline V gives CDR1 MNHEY, CDR2 SMNVEV (reference sequence). The CDR3 is 15 residues long. Trimming took off 3 bases at V and 3 bases at J, with 13 bases between the two ends. Here the CDR3 DNA reads TGTGCCAGCAGTTTTGTGGGACCACCTACAGATACGCAGTATTTT. It is translated as CASSFVGPPTDTQYF.

The chain couples TRBV4-1 to TRBJ1-4; D call uncertain. The V end lost 0 bases, the J end lost 5 bases, and 10 bases lay between the germline ends. Looked up from germline, CDR1 is MGHRA and CDR2 is YSYEKL. The CDR3 runs 15 residues. The CDR3 DNA is TGCGCCAGCAGCCAAGACGGGCAAGGAAATGAAAAACTGTTTTTT. As protein: CASSQDGQGNEKLFF.

The chain joins TRBV7-2 to TRBJ1-1; TRBD1 might be the D (5 bases). The CDR3 is 14 residues long. The V gene lost 7 bases and the J gene lost 1 base, with 13 bases spanning the gap. Germline lookup yields CDR1 SGHTA and CDR2 FQGNSA. CDR3 DNA sequence: TGTGCCAGCACCTCCCTTGGGGGGAACACTGAAGCTTTCTTT. Protein: CASTSLGGNTEAFF.

This chain connects TRBV29-1 to TRBJ1-3; D is uncertain. This CDR3 has 10 amino acids. V lost 5 bases, J lost 6 bases, and 5 bases lay in between. Germline V CDR1 and CDR2: SQVTM, ANQGSEA. CDR3 DNA: TGCAGCGTTCAATTAAACACCATATATTTT. Amino acids: CSVQLNTIYF.

The chain recombines TRBV7-9 with TRBJ1-2; TRBD1 is a possible D gene (6 bases). Germline values: CDR1 SEHNR, CDR2 FQNEAQ (reference sequence). CDR3 length: 14 amino acids. V was shortened by 2 bases and J by 8 bases, with 15 bases between the two germline ends. The CDR3 here is CASSLRATGGGYTF. CDR3 DNA: TGTGCCAGCAGCTTAAGAGCGACAGGCGGAGGCTACACCTTC. Looking up the rest from reference TRBV7-9 and TRBJ1-2 gives the full variable domain: DTGVSQNPRHKITKRGQNVTFRCDPISEHNRLYWYRQTLGQGPEFLTYFQNEAQLEKSRLLSDRFSAERPKGSFSTLEIQRTEQGDSAMYLCASSLRATGGGYTFGSGTRLTVV.

J is TRBJ1-5 and V is TRBV28; D remains unclear. The CDR3 is 13 amino acids. The V gene lost 2 bases and the J gene lost 4 bases, with 6 bases spanning the gap. Germline V gene lookup returns CDR1 MDHEN and CDR2 SYDVKM. CDR3 region: CASSLILNQPQHF. As DNA, the CDR3 is TGTGCCAGCAGTTTAATATTAAATCAGCCCCAGCATTTT.

This rearrangement joins TRBV9 to TRBJ2-5, with TRBD2 identical over 14 bases. The V gene's germline CDR1 is SGDLS and CDR2 YYNGEE. V lost 0 bases, J lost 2 bases, and 3 bases stayed unmatched. The CDR3 is made up of 17 amino acids. This CDR3 is CASSVGLAGGGQETQYF. The DNA for the CDR3 is TGTGCCAGCAGCGTAGGACTAGCGGGAGGGGGGCAAGAGACCCAGTACTTC.

This clone is classed as medium-sized. J is TRBJ2-1 and V is TRBV19; 8 positions match TRBD2. J gave up 7 bases and V 1 base, and 3 bases lay outside the gene matches. Germline lookup yields CDR1 LNHDA and CDR2 SQIVND (reference sequence). CDR3 length: 14 amino acids. In DNA, the CDR3 is TGTGCCAGTAGTATAGTGGGCGGGAGGAATGAGCAGTTCTTC. Its protein product is CASSIVGGRNEQFF.

The chain uses TRBV28 and TRBJ1-4; the D gene is possibly TRBD1 (6 bases). Germline values: CDR1 MDHEN, CDR2 SYDVKM. CDR3 length equals 16 residues. Between the trimmed V and J ends, which lost 4 bases and 1 base, there was a span of 13 bases. This CDR3 is CASSSGQTLTNEKLFF. The CDR3 nucleotides are TGTGCCAGCAGTTCAGGACAGACGTTAACTAATGAAAAACTGTTTTTT.

The gene calls are TRBV10-3 and TRBJ1-2, with 10 bases identical to TRBD1. Germline V gene data show CDR1 as ENHRY and CDR2 as SYGVKD. The trim removed 6 bases at V and 8 bases at J, leaving 6 bases unmatched. The CDR3 consists of 13 residues. CDR3 amino acids: CAISRDRGEGYTF. CDR3 in DNA: TGTGCCATCAGCCGGGACAGGGGTGAAGGCTACACCTTC.

This rearrangement joins TRBV6-5 to TRBJ2-1; D not certain. This CDR3 is 13 amino acids long. Germline V gene sequence: CDR1 MNHEY, CDR2 SVGAGI. Trimming stripped 7 bases from V and 7 bases from J, with 14 bases between. The CDR3 sequence is CASIRRALNEQFF. The CDR3 DNA reads TGTGCCAGCATTCGTCGGGCTTTGAATGAGCAGTTCTTC.

The rearrangement links TRBV28 to TRBJ1-1; possible D gene TRBD1, 5 bases. Trimming cost V 2 bases and J 1 base, with 11 bases left between them. Germline V gene lookup returns CDR1 MDHEN and CDR2 SYDVKM. The CDR3 extends over 15 amino acids. CDR3 bases: TGTGCCAGCAGTTTAGGGGGTATACCGAACACTGAAGCTTTCTTT. It yields the protein CASSLGGIPNTEAFF.

The rearrangement joins TRBV5-1 to TRBJ2-5; 8 bases are a match to TRBD1. Per the germline V gene, CDR1 is SGHRS and CDR2 is YFSETQ. This CDR3 has 16 residues. Trimming took 4 bases from V and 2 from J; bases not matched to a gene: 10. Here the CDR3 DNA reads TGCGCCAGCAGCGCCAGGGGGCGTGGGGCACAAGAGACCCAGTACTTC. It encodes CASSARGRGAQETQYF.

The chain employs TRBV5-4 and TRBJ1-4; 7 bases are shared with TRBD1. V dropped 3 bases and J dropped 11; count of bases not matched to a gene: 13. Germline CDR1 is SGHNT and CDR2 is YYREEE (reference sequence). The CDR3 has 15 amino acids. The CDR3 DNA reads TGTGCCAGCAGCTCGACAGGGATCGCTCCCGAGAAACTGTTTTTT. Its translation: CASSSTGIAPEKLFF.

V usage is TRBV28 and J usage is TRBJ2-7; tentative D call: TRBD1 (6 bases). The V gene's germline CDR1 is MDHEN and CDR2 SYDVKM. Trimming shortened V by 5 bases and J by 0 bases, and 14 bases separated the two germline ends. The CDR3 contains 15 residues. CDR3 loop: CASSLYRDTSYEQYF. The CDR3 DNA is TGTGCCAGCAGTCTCTACAGGGACACCTCCTACGAGCAGTACTTC.

This clone appeared a single time. The gene calls are TRBV14 and TRBJ2-7; D not resolved. Germline V lookup: CDR1 SGHDN, CDR2 FVKESK. V lost 0 bases to trimming and J lost 0 bases, with 9 bases between them. The CDR3 consists of 15 residues. CDR3 coding DNA: TGTGCCAGCAGCCAAGACAGAACCTTCTCCTACGAGCAGTACTTC. Translating it yields CASSQDRTFSYEQYF.

The chain uses TRBV7-9 and TRBJ2-7; tentatively, D is TRBD2 (6 bases). Germline V gives CDR1 SEHNR, CDR2 FQNEAQ (reference sequence). Trimming stripped 5 bases from V and 0 bases from J, with 14 bases between. The CDR3 totals 15 residues. The chain's CDR3 is CASSHSGLSSYEQYF. CDR3 nucleotide sequence: TGTGCCAGCAGCCATAGCGGTCTTAGCTCCTACGAGCAGTACTTC.

This rearrangement joins TRBV2 to TRBJ2-3, with 11 positions matching TRBD1. The J segment lost 0 bases and the V segment lost 0 bases, leaving 11 bases of the junction unmatched. CDR1 and CDR2 (germline): SNHLY, FYNNEI. The CDR3 sequence is 20 residues long. The CDR3 region has the DNA TGTGCCAGCAGTGAAGCATTCGGACAGGGGGCATTTGGTAGCACAGATACGCAGTATTTT. Protein product: CASSEAFGQGAFGSTDTQYF.

This chain links TRBV2 with TRBJ2-3, with 8 bases lining up with TRBD2. Germline V CDR1 and CDR2: SNHLY, FYNNEI. After removal of 2 bases from V and 5 bases from J, the junction contained 6 bases not matched to a gene. This CDR3 contains 15 residues. The CDR3 sequence is CASSEPGRAVDTQYF. The CDR3 DNA is TGTGCCAGCAGTGAACCCGGGAGGGCGGTAGATACGCAGTATTTT.

This CDR3 is CASSYTGGQPQHF. The DNA of the CDR3 is TGTGCCAGCAGTTACACAGGGGGTCAGCCCCAGCATTTT. This chain joins TRBV6-2 or TRBV6-3 and TRBJ1-5, with 8 nucleotides matching TRBD1. The trim removed 2 bases at V and 6 bases at J, leaving 0 bases unmatched. The CDR3 loop spans 13 amino acids. Germline CDR1 MNHEY, CDR2 SVGEGT.